One sample yielded the 14 T cell receptor beta chains listed below, sequenced in a study of blood T cell repertoires in COVID-19 (dated by TCRdb to about 2020). Library method: the immunoSEQ multiplex PCR assay. What TCRdb holds here is the immuneACCESS table cut down to in-frame rearrangements. Part of the clones is not present; checked against another copy, under half of the missing clones reflect an unresolved V gene, and the others are unexplained. For this sample the table gives around 400,000 clones, of which roughly 84% were detected only once. Of the sample, about 1.5% falls within the top ten clones. Sequencing input: PBMCs or T cells enriched from blood (not recorded which). The source is a woman aged 18-29 years who had been exposed to COVID-19.

The chain carries TRBV7-2 and TRBJ2-7, with TRBD1 identical over 8 bases. CDR1 SGHTA and CDR2 FQGNSA come from the germline V gene. The CDR3 totals 15 residues. V was pared by 5 bases and J by 4 bases, with 10 bases of the junction left unmatched. The CDR3 loop is CASSVTGGVGYEQYF. The CDR3 DNA sequence: TGTGCCAGCAGCGTTACAGGGGGAGTGGGTTACGAGCAGTACTTC.

The chain couples TRBV28 to TRBJ2-5, with 8 positions matching TRBD2. V shed 3 bases, J shed 2 bases, and the junction held 2 bases outside the gene matches. This CDR3 is 14 amino acids long. Germline V gene data show CDR1 as MDHEN and CDR2 as SYDVKM. CDR3 sequence reads: CASSFTGGQETQYF. The DNA of the CDR3 is TGTGCCAGCAGTTTCACGGGGGGGCAAGAGACCCAGTACTTC.

V and J are TRBV28 and TRBJ2-7; 7 bases are a match to TRBD1. Germline V gene sequence: CDR1 MDHEN, CDR2 SYDVKM. V shed 3 bases and J 6 bases; nucleotides not matched to a gene: 8. This CDR3 spans 14 amino acids. The CDR3 bases are TGTGCCAGCAGTTTCAGTGACAGGGTGGGCGAGCAGTACTTC. It yields the protein CASSFSDRVGEQYF.

The chain combines TRBV7-2 with TRBJ2-7; 10 bases align to TRBD1. The CDR3 has 15 amino acids. The germline V gene encodes CDR1 SGHTA and CDR2 FQGNSA. Trimming removed 2 bases from V and 6 bases from J; junction bases left unmatched: 7. CDR3 protein: CASSLSGQGVSEQYF. DNA for the CDR3: TGTGCCAGCAGCTTAAGCGGACAGGGGGTTAGCGAGCAGTACTTC.

The chain couples TRBV6-2 or TRBV6-3 to TRBJ1-2; D gene uncertain. The CDR3 consists of 14 residues. Between the trimmed V and J ends, which lost 2 bases and 4 bases, there was a span of 11 bases. The V gene's germline CDR1 is MNHEY and CDR2 SVGEGT. The CDR3 coding sequence is TGTGCCAGCAGTTACACCGGGGATGCCTATGGCTACACCTTC. It is translated as CASSYTGDAYGYTF.

The V and J genes are TRBV19 and TRBJ1-5; a possible D gene is TRBD1 (5 bases). Germline V gives CDR1 LNHDA, CDR2 SQIVND (reference sequence). The CDR3 has 13 amino acids. The ends were cut back, 5 bases at V and 9 bases at J, with 14 bases in the middle. The CDR3, as DNA: TGTGCCAGTAGTGCCGCGGGACCACTGCCCCAGCATTTT. Its protein product is CASSAAGPLPQHF.

The chain joins TRBV27 to TRBJ1-2; weak D call: TRBD1 (5 bases). Trimming took off 2 bases at V and 7 bases at J, with 11 bases between the two ends. The CDR3 length is 13 residues. Germline loops: CDR1 MNHEY, CDR2 SMNVEV (reference sequence). The CDR3 here is CASSLPGQGGYTF. The CDR3 DNA follows: TGTGCCAGCAGTTTACCAGGGCAGGGTGGCTACACCTTC.

V and J are TRBV7-9 and TRBJ1-3; tentative D call: TRBD1 (5 bases). There are 17 residues in the CDR3. Per the germline V gene, CDR1 is SEHNR and CDR2 is FQNEAQ (reference sequence). Trimming removed 1 base from V and 7 bases from J, with 20 bases in between. The CDR3 DNA is TGTGCCAGCAGCTTAGTCCTGGGGCCAGAATCATCTAACACCATATATTTT. Its translation: CASSLVLGPESSNTIYF.

The chain carries TRBV7-8 and TRBJ1-4; D possibly corresponds to TRBD1 (6 bases). CDR1 and CDR2 from the germline V gene are SGHVS and FQNEAQ. This CDR3 is built from 18 residues. V gave up 1 base and J gave up 4 bases, with 19 bases separating them. The CDR3 sequence: CASSLVYGGASDNEKLFF. The CDR3 region has the DNA TGTGCCAGCAGCTTAGTTTACGGGGGGGCTTCGGATAATGAAAAACTGTTTTTT.

This chain links TRBV9 with TRBJ2-2; TRBD2 matches 11 bases. Germline trimming cut 4 bases from V and 4 bases from J; bases unmatched to any gene: 6. The CDR3 is 16 residues long. Per germline, CDR1 SGDLS and CDR2 YYNGEE. CDR3 sequence reads: CASSTTSGGATGELFF. In nucleotides, the CDR3 is TGTGCCAGCAGCACCACTAGCGGGGGCGCCACCGGGGAGCTGTTTTTT.

The rearrangement joins TRBV3-1 (or the pseudogene TRBV3-2) to TRBJ1-1, with a weak D call TRBD1 (6 bases). There are 12 residues in the CDR3. Germline lookup yields CDR1 LGHDT and CDR2 YNNKEL (reference sequence). V gave up 4 bases and J gave up 11 bases, with 14 bases separating them. The CDR3 DNA reads TGTGCCAGCAGCCTTAGAGGGGGTCGGGCTTTCTTT. As protein: CASSLRGGRAFF.

The chain couples TRBV11-2 to TRBJ2-1; D is unresolved. CDR1 is SGHAT, CDR2 FQNNGV, per germline. V was shortened by 5 bases and J by 10 bases, with 12 bases between the two germline ends. This CDR3 is built from 12 residues. CDR3 nucleotide sequence: TGTGCCAGCAGCCCCACTCAGCGCGAGCAGTTCTTC. Amino acids: CASSPTQREQFF.

This chain links TRBV6-2 or TRBV6-3 with TRBJ2-3, with 7 positions matching TRBD2. After removal of 2 bases from V and 0 bases from J, the junction contained 2 bases not matched to a gene. The CDR3 has 15 amino acids. Germline-derived CDR1 and CDR2 are MNHEY and SVGEGT. CDR3 region: CASSYVRGSTDTQYF. As DNA, the CDR3 is TGTGCCAGCAGTTACGTGCGGGGGAGCACAGATACGCAGTATTTT.

The J gene is TRBJ1-1, the V gene TRBV19; no definite D call. V was clipped by 8 bases and J by 1 base, with 8 bases between them. Germline V gene sequence: CDR1 LNHDA, CDR2 SQIVND (reference sequence). The CDR3 length is 12 residues. The CDR3 here is CASQVGNTEAFF. CDR3 DNA sequence: TGTGCCAGTCAGGTCGGGAACACTGAAGCTTTCTTT.